This T cell receptor beta chain was documented in a study of cytomegalovirus exposure and HLA in healthy donors. Study-level background: It was reported in a later analysis that the same platform had been used for the roughly 130 validation repertoires as for the 666 first-cohort repertoires.

The study, taken as a whole, reports: Among TCR beta chains, those listed as cytomegalovirus-associated numbered more than 150. CMV antigen specificity was confirmed in vitro for a few CMV-associated chains. That first-cohort TCR clusters tended to co-occur in the approximately 120 validation repertoires was found in a later analysis.

Assay: immunoSEQ multiplex PCR; the TCRdb copy retains only in-frame clones and omits some. The table includes 250,000 to 400,000 clones, roughly 86% detected once. The V and J ends lost 1 base and 0 bases respectively, with 9 bases between them. From germline, CDR1 is SGHVS and CDR2 FNYEAQ. This CDR3 has 15 residues. Concerning this clone: Its antigen is still unknown.

What was sequenced was PBMCs. This TCR derives from a man aged 30-40 years in good health and CMV-seronegative. This chain uses TRBV7-6 with TRBJ1-2; D not resolved. The CDR3 sequence: CASSLGQDANYGYTF. The CDR3 bases are TGTGCCAGCAGCTTAGGGCAGGATGCTAACTATGGCTACACCTTC.